The clone carrying this T cell receptor beta chain was picked up one time. Its cognate antigen is unknown. Trimming shortened V by 2 bases and J by 4 bases, and 9 bases separated the two germline ends. The length of the CDR3 is 12 residues. Germline CDR1 reads DFQATT; CDR2 reads SNEGSKA (reference sequence). This entry is derived from a study of post-analysis software for immune sequencing data. Study-level results: Analysis by F measure revealed that same-batch samples clustered strongly together. Compared against controls, patients with multiple sclerosis displayed significantly lower normalized Chao1 diversity. Patients had higher frequencies than controls of a few TRBV segments, including TRBV5-6, TRBV5-1 and TRBV20-1.

Unique molecular identifiers featured in each of the TCR beta cDNA libraries. TCRdb reprocessed the PCR reads via MiXCR and lists one record per CDR3 protein. The sample carries roughly 600,000 distinct CDR3 sequences, roughly 45% recorded once. The sequenced sample was blood. V gene TRBV20-1 combines with J gene TRBJ2-7, with TRBD1 as a possible D gene (5 bases). This TCR came from a girl between 5 and 17 years old with multiple sclerosis. The DNA for the CDR3 is TGCAGTGCTAGACAGGGATTTTACGAGCAGTACTTC. The encoded protein is CSARQGFYEQYF.